This T cell receptor (beta chain) came from a study of blood T cell repertoires in COVID-19. The V gene's germline CDR1 is SGHTA and CDR2 FQGTGA. V lost 1 base, J lost 0 bases, and 10 bases lay in between. CDR3 length: 17 amino acids. Clinical history as reported by participants underpinned cohort assignment. Sequenced by immunoSEQ multiplex PCR; TCRdb stores in-frame clones only, minus some. The sample gives over 350,000 clones, 90% to 95% of which show up once; just over 0.85% is in the top ten. The sequenced sample was PBMCs or T cells enriched from blood (not recorded which). The sequence was collected from a woman in her thirties or forties who had been exposed to COVID-19. The rearrangement uses TRBV7-3 and TRBJ2-6; TRBD2 is a possible D gene (5 bases). CDR3 in amino acids: CASSLRTGSSGANVLTF. CDR3 nucleotides: TGTGCCAGCAGCTTAAGGACGGGGAGCTCTGGGGCCAACGTCCTGACTTTC.